This TCR beta chain was obtained from a study of graft-versus-host responses after intestinal transplantation. Only in-frame clones appear in the TCRdb table, and some are missing; sequencing was by immunoSEQ multiplex PCR. Of approximately 97,000 clones listed, less than 95% are singletons. Regarding this clone: Its antigen is undetermined.

Germline loops: CDR1 SGHRS, CDR2 YFSETQ. Losses at the gene ends were 3 bases for V and 3 bases for J; bases not matched to a gene: 11. The CDR3 is 16 residues long. This sequence joins TRBV5-1 and TRBJ2-7, with 8 positions matching TRBD1. The sample here was unstimulated CD8+ T cells sorted from spleen or lymph node cells, taken before transplant. This clonotype was sampled from a human donor who was the organ donor for an intestinal transplant. The CDR3 DNA reads as TGCGCCAGCAGCTACATGACAGGGGACTCCTTCTACGAGCAGTACTTC. Protein: CASSYMTGDSFYEQYF.